Each of the 24 T cell receptor beta chains below was sequenced from the same sample in a study of technical replicates of blood from a few donors. Sequencing was performed with immunoSEQ multiplex PCR; in TCRdb, only in-frame clones are kept and a portion is missing. The table includes tens of thousands of clones, 94% detected once. The sample consisted of T cells isolated from PBMCs. These receptors were collected from a human donor in good health.

The chain is built from TRBV5-6 and TRBJ2-7; the D gene is possibly TRBD1 (5 bases). Germline CDR1 and CDR2: SGHDT and YYEEEE. The CDR3 has 14 residues. Trimming removed 0 bases from V and 0 bases from J, with 7 bases in between. The CDR3, as DNA: TGTGCCAGCAGCTTGGACAGGAGCTCCTACGAGCAGTACTTC. This translates into CASSLDRSSYEQYF. The full variable domain, rest sourced from reference TRBV5-6 and TRBJ2-7, is DAGVTQSPTHLIKTRGQQVTLRCSPKSGHDTVSWYQQALGQGPQFIFQYYEEEERQRGNFPDRFSGHQFPNYSSELNVNALLLGDSALYLCASSLDRSSYEQYFGPGTRLTVT.

V and J are TRBV27 and TRBJ2-7; 9 bases align to TRBD1. With 3 bases clipped from V and 3 bases from J, the junction kept 3 bases outside the gene matches. In germline, CDR1 is MNHEY, CDR2 SMNVEV (reference sequence). This CDR3 region has 14 residues. In nucleotides, the CDR3 is TGTGCCAGCAGTTTTAGGGACAGGGTCTACGAGCAGTACTTC. Translating gives CASSFRDRVYEQYF.

V is TRBV5-1 and J is TRBJ1-2, with D perhaps matching TRBD1 (6 bases). This CDR3 comprises 15 residues. Trimming took 0 bases from V and 8 from J, leaving 17 bases between them. Germline loops: CDR1 SGHRS, CDR2 YFSETQ. The CDR3 sequence: CASSLGDDRLRGYTF. CDR3 DNA: TGCGCCAGCAGCTTGGGGGATGACAGGCTTCGAGGCTACACCTTC.

V and J are TRBV12-5 and TRBJ2-1, with 10 nucleotides matching TRBD1. V lost 1 base and J lost 7; bases outside the gene matches: 4. From germline, CDR1 is LGHNT and CDR2 FRNRAP. This CDR3 comprises 15 residues. The CDR3 here is CASGLAGQGRNEQFF. The CDR3 nucleotides read TGTGCTAGTGGTTTGGCGGGACAGGGGCGGAATGAGCAGTTCTTC.

The V call is TRBV2, the J call TRBJ2-7, with D perhaps TRBD1 (5 bases). Germline CDR1 reads SNHLY; CDR2 reads FYNNEI. Trimming removed 8 bases at V and 3 bases at J, with 14 bases between. This CDR3 region has 13 residues. The CDR3 region is CASCPTAHYEQYF. The CDR3 nucleotides are TGTGCCAGCTGCCCGACAGCTCACTACGAGCAGTACTTC. Based on the CDR3 plus reference TRBV2 and TRBJ2-7, the full variable domain is EPEVTQTPSHQVTQMGQEVILRCVPISNHLYFYWYRQILGQKVEFLVSFYNNEISEKSEIFDDQFSVERPDGSNFTLKIRSTKLEDSAMYFCASCPTAHYEQYFGPGTRLTVT.

The CDR3 protein is CASSLSGTGYEQYF. The CDR3 DNA follows: TGTGCCAGCAGCTTATCCGGGACAGGGTACGAGCAGTACTTC. The chain recombines TRBV7-2 with TRBJ2-7, with 9 bases identical to TRBD1. Per the germline V gene, CDR1 is SGHTA and CDR2 is FQGNSA. This CDR3 is built from 14 residues. With V trimmed by 2 bases and J by 4 bases, 3 bases remained unmatched.

The chain uses TRBV15 and TRBJ2-3, with D uncertain. V lost 5 bases and J 0 bases, leaving 15 bases between the germline ends. CDR1 is LNHNV and CDR2 is YYDKDF in the germline V gene (reference sequence). The CDR3 length is 16 residues. The CDR3 sequence: CATSERLSTSTDTQYF. In DNA, the CDR3 is TGTGCCACCAGCGAAAGACTGTCTACTAGCACAGATACGCAGTATTTT.

V usage is TRBV30 and J usage is TRBJ2-4; 9 bases are a match to TRBD2. This CDR3 is built from 13 residues. After removal of 8 bases from V and 7 bases from J, the junction contained 9 bases not matched to a gene. The germline V gene has CDR1 GTSNPN and CDR2 SVGIG (reference sequence). The CDR3 sequence: CAVRASGTNIQYF. In DNA, the CDR3 is TGTGCCGTTAGGGCTAGCGGGACCAACATTCAGTACTTC. Full variable domain (remainder filled in from reference TRBV30 and TRBJ2-4): SQTIHQWPATLVQPVGSPLSLECTVEGTSNPNLYWYRQAAGRGLQLLFYSVGIGQISSEVPQNLSASRPQDRQFILSSKKLLLSDSGFYLCAVRASGTNIQYFGAGTRLSVL.

This chain joins TRBV21-1 and TRBJ1-1; the table's D call, TRBD1, has no DNA check behind it. TRBV21-1 is a pseudogene locus. CDR3 length: 16 amino acids. The CDR3 region is CASSKAGDRSNTEAFF. The DNA of the CDR3 is TGTGCCAGCAGCAAAGCGGGGGACAGGTCTAACACTGAAGCTTTCTTT.

V usage is TRBV7-3 and J usage is TRBJ2-7; 9 positions match TRBD2. CDR1 and CDR2 from the germline V gene are SGHTA and FQGTGA. V lost 4 bases to trimming and J lost 2 bases; unmatched junction nucleotides: 3. The CDR3 is made up of 14 amino acids. The CDR3, as DNA: TGTGCCAGCAGCTCGGCGGGAGGGCCCTACGAGCAGTACTTC. This codes for CASSSAGGPYEQYF.

The rearrangement links TRBV19 to TRBJ2-1; no reliable D call. The V gene's germline CDR1 is LNHDA and CDR2 SQIVND (reference sequence). This CDR3 contains 12 residues. The V end was cut by 5 bases, the J end by 2 bases, with 4 bases between. The CDR3 spells CASSPAYNEQFF. In nucleotides, the CDR3 is TGTGCCAGTAGTCCCGCCTACAATGAGCAGTTCTTC.

The chain uses TRBV21-1 and TRBJ2-2; the tabulated D call, TRBD1, remains unverified against the DNA. TRBV21-1 is a pseudogene segment. The CDR3 has 16 residues. DNA of the CDR3: TGTGCCAGCAGCAAATCCCGACAGGGAAACACCGGGGAGCTGTTTTTT. Its translation: CASSKSRQGNTGELFF.

The chain carries TRBV27 and TRBJ2-7; 8 bases map to TRBD2. Germline V gene lookup returns CDR1 MNHEY and CDR2 SMNVEV (reference sequence). The CDR3 contains 16 residues. J lost 0 bases, V lost 8 bases, and 12 bases had no gene match. CDR3 nucleotide sequence: TGTGCCAGCTACCTCCCCCGCGGGACTAGCTCCTACGAGCAGTACTTC. Translated: CASYLPRGTSSYEQYF.

The chain recombines TRBV5-1 with TRBJ2-2; no clear D. CDR1 and CDR2 (germline): SGHRS, YFSETQ. This CDR3 contains 14 residues. Trimming shortened V by 4 bases and J by 5 bases, and 12 bases separated the two germline ends. The CDR3 DNA reads TGCGCCAGCAGCAGGAAGGCGGAAACCGGGGAGCTGTTTTTT. Its translation is CASSRKAETGELFF.

The rearrangement uses TRBV29-1 and TRBJ2-3, with TRBD1 matching over 9 bases. The CDR3 spans 16 residues. Trimming took 7 bases from V and 1 from J; bases not matched to a gene: 12. From germline, CDR1 is SQVTM and CDR2 ANQGSEA. The CDR3 reads CSAQLAGTGRTDTQYF. DNA of the CDR3: TGCAGCGCCCAATTAGCCGGGACAGGGCGCACAGATACGCAGTATTTT.

The chain employs TRBV6-6 and TRBJ1-4; 8 positions agree with TRBD1. J was trimmed by 7 bases and V by 7 bases; bases with no gene match: 8. The CDR3 is 14 amino acids. CDR1 and CDR2 from the germline V gene are MNHNY and SVGAGI (reference sequence). CDR3 DNA: TGTGCCAGCATCCCGGACAGGGAGGCTGAAAAACTGTTTTTT. It encodes CASIPDREAEKLFF.

The rearrangement uses TRBV7-6 and TRBJ1-2, with D tentatively TRBD1 (5 bases). This CDR3 spans 13 amino acids. Germline CDR1 SGHVS, CDR2 FNYEAQ. Deletions cut 5 bases from V and 4 bases from J, with 11 bases between. CDR3 in amino acids: CASSPTGLYGYTF. In DNA, the CDR3 is TGTGCCAGCAGCCCAACAGGCCTCTATGGCTACACCTTC.

The gene calls are TRBV5-1 and TRBJ2-3, with 10 bases that match TRBD1. V was clipped by 3 bases and J by 3 bases; unmatched bases: 4. CDR3 length: 15 residues. The germline V gene encodes CDR1 SGHRS and CDR2 YFSETQ. CDR3 loop: CASSWTGGRTDTQYF. Written as DNA, the CDR3 is TGCGCCAGCAGCTGGACAGGGGGGAGGACAGATACGCAGTATTTT.

The V gene is TRBV2, the J gene TRBJ1-3; 12 bases map to TRBD1. Germline V gene data show CDR1 as SNHLY and CDR2 as FYNNEI. The CDR3 is 16 residues long. V gave up 6 bases and J gave up 7 bases; unmatched junction bases: 10. In nucleotides, the CDR3 is TGTGCCAGCAGAGCTCCGGGACAGGGGGCACCCAACACCATATATTTT. Its translation is CASRAPGQGAPNTIYF.

The V call is TRBV11-3, the J call TRBJ1-1; D remains ambiguous. The V and J ends lost 4 bases and 1 base respectively, with 7 bases between them. CDR3 size: 13 residues. Germline-derived CDR1 and CDR2 are SGHNT and YENEEA. CDR3 sequence (DNA): TGTGCCAGCAGCTCCGGTGGGAACACTGAAGCTTTCTTT. It yields the protein CASSSGGNTEAFF.

The chain carries TRBV19 and TRBJ1-1; 9 positions agree with TRBD1. The CDR3 runs to 14 residues. J lost 3 bases, V lost 6 bases, and 5 bases had no gene match. CDR1 is LNHDA, CDR2 SQIVND, per germline (reference sequence). In DNA, the CDR3 is TGTGCCAGTAGGGCCGACAGGGGGTACACTGAAGCTTTCTTT. Its protein product is CASRADRGYTEAFF.

This chain links TRBV6-5 with TRBJ1-1, with D possibly matching TRBD1 (5 bases). The CDR3 is made up of 15 amino acids. V dropped 4 bases and J dropped 2 bases, with 14 bases sitting between them. The germline CDR1 and CDR2 sequences are MNHEY and SVGAGI. The CDR3 DNA is TGTGCCAGCAGTTCTAGACAGTTCCCAAACACTGAAGCTTTCTTT. Translated: CASSSRQFPNTEAFF.

The CDR3 nucleotides read TGTGCCAGCAGTTTGGCCGGACAGGGTCTTGGTTGGCCCCAGCATTTT. It specifies CASSLAGQGLGWPQHF. The J gene is TRBJ1-5, the V gene TRBV28; 8 bases line up with TRBD1. V lost 3 bases to trimming and J lost 9 bases; unmatched junction nucleotides: 13. This CDR3 contains 16 residues. Germline V CDR1 and CDR2: MDHEN, SYDVKM.

This chain links TRBV6-6 with TRBJ2-7, with TRBD2 matching over 9 bases. This CDR3 is 14 amino acids long. Germline V gene data show CDR1 as MNHNY and CDR2 as SVGAGI (reference sequence). V lost 5 bases to trimming and J lost 4 bases; unmatched junction nucleotides: 6. The CDR3 is CASSLAGNGYEQYF. CDR3 DNA sequence: TGTGCCAGCAGTCTAGCGGGAAACGGGTACGAGCAGTACTTC.